This T cell receptor beta chain derives from a study of blood T cells in healthy people across ages. A J-beta primer mix and a sample-barcoded 5' primer were used in a second PCR of about 6 to 12 cycles. With 12 random nucleotides, a template-switch adaptor tagged each individual cDNA molecule. MiXCR was run by TCRdb on the 5' RACE reads, yielding one entry per CDR3 protein. The table includes approximately 400,000 distinct CDR3 sequences, 52% detected once. Isolation recovered at least 6 million PBMCs from every sample. Germline V gene data show CDR1 as SGHAT and CDR2 as FQNNGV. CDR3 length equals 16 residues. Trimming shortened V by 4 bases and J by 1 base, and 13 bases separated the two germline ends. This clonotype has just a few counts.

The rearrangement uses TRBV11-2 and TRBJ2-2; a possible D gene is TRBD1 (6 bases). The specimen sequenced was blood. The sequence came from a man between 60 and 75 years old in good health. CDR3 protein: CASSSRGGLNTGELFF. The CDR3 nucleotides read TGTGCCAGCAGCTCCAGGGGCGGGTTGAACACCGGGGAGCTGTTTTTT.